This T cell receptor (beta chain) was sequenced for a study of OX40 agonist ivuxolimab in advanced cancers. General study results and limits: Also showing low normalized T-cell clonal expansion were some of the nonresponders. There was clonal expansion of CD4+ and CD8+ blood T cells by week 6 at 0.1 to 3.0 mg/kg.

A remark on this clone: The antigen is unknown.

In germline, CDR1 is MDHEN, CDR2 SYDVKM. V was clipped by 7 bases and J by 7 bases, with 19 bases between them. This CDR3 spans 15 amino acids. The method was immunoSEQ multiplex PCR; TCRdb's version includes in-frame clones alone and lacks a portion of them. The sample carries approximately 67,000 clones, approximately 90% recorded once. This sequence joins TRBV28 and TRBJ1-4; D is unclear. This clonotype was obtained from an adult with an advanced solid tumor such as melanoma, head and neck, liver or kidney cancer. The specimen comprised CD4+ or CD8+ T cells sorted from blood, sampled in a trial of the OX40 agonist ivuxolimab. CDR3 sequence reads: CASTPPRILGEKLFF. In nucleotides, the CDR3 is TGTGCCAGCACCCCACCAAGGATTTTGGGTGAAAAACTGTTTTTT. The complete variable domain, with remaining parts taken from reference TRBV28 and TRBJ1-4, reads DVKVTQSSRYLVKRTGEKVFLECVQDMDHENMFWYRQDPGLGLRLIYFSYDVKMKEKGDIPEGYSVSREKKERFSLILESASTNQTSMYLCASTPPRILGEKLFFGSGTQLSVL.